Sequencing of this T cell receptor (beta chain) was carried out in a study of cytomegalovirus exposure and HLA in healthy donors. CDR1 and CDR2 (germline): SGHRS, YFSETQ. The junction had 6 bases not matched to a gene; V was cut back by 4 bases and J by 5 bases. The CDR3 has 15 amino acids. General study results and limits: In an earlier analysis, about 87% or about 30%: the productive usage of most TCR beta V segments. Some V segments (TRBV6-2 and TRBV6-3 among them) were excluded as indistinguishable.

Notes on this clone: What it recognizes is unknown. This sample also contains other DNA sequences that code for the same CDR3.

The PCR was carried out with 60 Vbeta primers and 13 Jbeta primers. This table comes from immunoSEQ multiplex PCR, and its TCRdb copy is limited to in-frame clones, with some not included. The sample yields around 150,000 clones, approximately 85% seen once. Specimen: PBMCs. The TCR originated in a man between 18 and 29 years old in good health and CMV-seropositive. The J gene is TRBJ2-1, the V gene TRBV5-1, with TRBD2 identical over 10 bases. The CDR3: CASSLGLALHNEQFF. Here the CDR3 DNA reads TGCGCCAGCAGCCTGGGACTAGCGTTACACAATGAGCAGTTCTTC.